Described below is a single TCR beta chain sequence and its context. The antigen remains undetermined. The study profiled TCR beta VDJ and CDR3 using genomic DNA as template. From the reads, TCRdb called clonotypes with MiXCR, one entry per CDR3 protein. Seen here are about 170,000 distinct CDR3 sequences, roughly 48% observed once, and the top ten hold about 1%. Trimming removed 2 bases at V and 3 bases at J, with 11 bases between. CDR1 is SNHLY and CDR2 is FYNNEI in the germline V gene. There are 15 residues in the CDR3. Before being chosen for sequencing, patients had shown CD8+CD57+ cell expansion by flow cytometry. The data stem from a study of CD8+CD57+ T cells in acquired aplastic anemia. In the study overall: An average of 3.2 ug of DNA was obtained from sorted CD4+ and CD8+ cells. General observations from the study: Common to patients and controls were around 30 CD8+ CDR3 sequences. Patients and controls were not found to differ significantly in CD8+ Simpson's diversity.

Sequenced: sorted CD4+, CD8+, or CD8+CD57+ T cells (not recorded which) from PBMCs. This clonotype originated in a human donor with aplastic anemia. The chain employs TRBV2 and TRBJ1-5, with a tentative D call TRBD1 (6 bases). CDR3 region: CASSELDSLNQPQHF. The CDR3 DNA reads as TGTGCCAGCAGTGAACTGGACAGTCTCAATCAGCCCCAGCATTTT. Full variable domain (rest looked up from reference TRBV2 and TRBJ1-5): EPEVTQTPSHQVTQMGQEVILRCVPISNHLYFYWYRQILGQKVEFLVSFYNNEISEKSEIFDDQFSVERPDGSNFTLKIRSTKLEDSAMYFCASSELDSLNQPQHFGDGTRLSIL.